A single sample gave rise to the 5 T cell receptor beta chains below, sequenced in a study of blood T cell repertoires in COVID-19. Profiled with immunoSEQ multiplex PCR; TCRdb holds only in-frame clones, not every one. The table records about 230,000 clones, roughly four fifths of them present only once. The material sequenced was peripheral blood. These receptors were taken from a woman between 45 and 60 years old with acute or convalescent COVID-19.

V usage is TRBV5-4 and J usage is TRBJ2-1, with TRBD2 matching over 15 bases. The germline V gene has CDR1 SGHNT and CDR2 YYREEE (reference sequence). Losses at the gene ends were 3 bases for V and 3 bases for J; bases not matched to a gene: 4. The CDR3 length is 17 residues. This chain's CDR3 is CASSSGLAGGGYNEQFF. The DNA for the CDR3 is TGTGCCAGCAGCTCGGGACTAGCGGGAGGAGGCTACAATGAGCAGTTCTTC.

The V call is TRBV5-1, the J call TRBJ2-3; TRBD1 matches at 8 bases. Germline trimming cut 4 bases from V and 0 bases from J; bases unmatched to any gene: 4. CDR1 and CDR2 from the germline V gene are SGHRS and YFSETQ. The CDR3 runs to 15 residues. In DNA form, the CDR3 reads TGCGCCAGCAGCACGAACAGGGGGAGCACAGATACGCAGTATTTT. Protein: CASSTNRGSTDTQYF.

The rearrangement uses TRBV28 and TRBJ2-3; a weak D match, TRBD2 (6 bases). Germline CDR1 and CDR2: MDHEN and SYDVKM. Trimming removed 5 bases from V and 2 bases from J, with 11 bases in between. This CDR3 is built from 14 residues. The DNA for the CDR3 is TGTGCCAGCAGTCGACTAGTCGCCACAGATACGCAGTATTTT. Protein product: CASSRLVATDTQYF.

CDR3 protein: CASSQDLADQETQYF. CDR3 bases: TGCGCCAGCAGCCAAGATTTGGCGGACCAAGAGACCCAGTACTTC. The V call is TRBV4-3, the J call TRBJ2-5; D unresolved. The CDR3 consists of 15 residues. CDR1 and CDR2 from the germline V gene are LGHNA and YSLEER. The V gene lost 0 bases and the J gene lost 0 bases, with 8 bases spanning the gap.

The chain has TRBV11-2 and TRBJ2-3; the D gene is possibly TRBD2 (6 bases). Trimming pared 5 bases from V and 0 bases from J, leaving 21 bases between. The CDR3 covers 18 residues. The germline V gene encodes CDR1 SGHAT and CDR2 FQNNGV. Here the CDR3 DNA reads TGTGCCAGCAGCCCCCGGGGCGGCGGGCGGGGCAGCACAGATACGCAGTATTTT. It specifies CASSPRGGGRGSTDTQYF.